Shown below are 5 T cell receptor beta chains from a single sample sequenced in a study of T cell repertoires in cytomegalovirus infection. In TCRdb, the reads were re-called with MiXCR into one record per CDR3 protein. The sample holds roughly 860,000 distinct CDR3 sequences; around a third are singletons and the top ten take around an eighth. Which antigens these TCRs recognize remains unknown. Material: cultured CD8+ T cells from PBMCs, obtained from culture after CMV antigen stimulation. The source is a human donor in good health (CMV status not recorded). Some clones in this sample may be carry-over from other donors' samples.

V usage is TRBV19 and J usage is TRBJ1-2; TRBD1 matches at 7 bases. The CDR3 totals 13 residues. V was pared by 6 bases and J by 4 bases, with 5 bases of the junction left unmatched. Germline V gene lookup returns CDR1 LNHDA and CDR2 SQIVND (reference sequence). CDR3 sequence reads: CASRGDRPYGYTF. The CDR3 nucleotides are TGTGCCAGTAGGGGGGACAGACCCTATGGCTACACCTTC.

This clonotype was counted only a few times. The chain uses TRBV12-3 or TRBV12-4 and TRBJ1-5; 8 bases are a match to TRBD1. The junction had 6 bases not matched to a gene; V was cut back by 5 bases and J by 0 bases. CDR3 length: 16 residues. The chain's CDR3 is CASSTGGGYSNQPQHF. CDR3 nucleotide sequence: TGTGCCAGCAGTACAGGGGGGGGATATAGCAATCAGCCCCAGCATTTT.

V usage is TRBV28 and J usage is TRBJ2-5; TRBD2 aligns across 9 bases. The V gene's germline CDR1 is MDHEN and CDR2 SYDVKM. The junction had 7 bases not matched to a gene; V was cut back by 2 bases and J by 3 bases. The length of the CDR3 is 16 residues. The CDR3 reads CASSLRVVAGEETQYF. As DNA, the CDR3 is TGTGCCAGCAGTTTAAGGGTAGTAGCGGGGGAAGAGACCCAGTACTTC.

This clonotype was counted ten times or more. The chain uses TRBV7-6 and TRBJ2-5; tentative D call: TRBD1 (6 bases). V lost 1 base and J 5 bases, leaving 23 bases between the germline ends. Germline CDR1 is SGHVS and CDR2 is FNYEAQ. The CDR3 is made up of 18 amino acids. The CDR3 nucleotides read TGTGCCAGCAGCTTAGGCCCCTGGGGAACAGGGCCCGAGGAGACCCAGTACTTC. It encodes CASSLGPWGTGPEETQYF.

This rearrangement joins TRBV7-3 to TRBJ2-5; no firm D call. This CDR3 comprises 15 residues. The germline V gene encodes CDR1 SGHTA and CDR2 FQGTGA. The V gene lost 6 bases and the J gene lost 2 bases, with 16 bases spanning the gap. Here the CDR3 reads CASSSFGPAQETQYF. The CDR3, as DNA: TGTGCCAGCAGTTCTTTTGGTCCGGCGCAAGAGACCCAGTACTTC.